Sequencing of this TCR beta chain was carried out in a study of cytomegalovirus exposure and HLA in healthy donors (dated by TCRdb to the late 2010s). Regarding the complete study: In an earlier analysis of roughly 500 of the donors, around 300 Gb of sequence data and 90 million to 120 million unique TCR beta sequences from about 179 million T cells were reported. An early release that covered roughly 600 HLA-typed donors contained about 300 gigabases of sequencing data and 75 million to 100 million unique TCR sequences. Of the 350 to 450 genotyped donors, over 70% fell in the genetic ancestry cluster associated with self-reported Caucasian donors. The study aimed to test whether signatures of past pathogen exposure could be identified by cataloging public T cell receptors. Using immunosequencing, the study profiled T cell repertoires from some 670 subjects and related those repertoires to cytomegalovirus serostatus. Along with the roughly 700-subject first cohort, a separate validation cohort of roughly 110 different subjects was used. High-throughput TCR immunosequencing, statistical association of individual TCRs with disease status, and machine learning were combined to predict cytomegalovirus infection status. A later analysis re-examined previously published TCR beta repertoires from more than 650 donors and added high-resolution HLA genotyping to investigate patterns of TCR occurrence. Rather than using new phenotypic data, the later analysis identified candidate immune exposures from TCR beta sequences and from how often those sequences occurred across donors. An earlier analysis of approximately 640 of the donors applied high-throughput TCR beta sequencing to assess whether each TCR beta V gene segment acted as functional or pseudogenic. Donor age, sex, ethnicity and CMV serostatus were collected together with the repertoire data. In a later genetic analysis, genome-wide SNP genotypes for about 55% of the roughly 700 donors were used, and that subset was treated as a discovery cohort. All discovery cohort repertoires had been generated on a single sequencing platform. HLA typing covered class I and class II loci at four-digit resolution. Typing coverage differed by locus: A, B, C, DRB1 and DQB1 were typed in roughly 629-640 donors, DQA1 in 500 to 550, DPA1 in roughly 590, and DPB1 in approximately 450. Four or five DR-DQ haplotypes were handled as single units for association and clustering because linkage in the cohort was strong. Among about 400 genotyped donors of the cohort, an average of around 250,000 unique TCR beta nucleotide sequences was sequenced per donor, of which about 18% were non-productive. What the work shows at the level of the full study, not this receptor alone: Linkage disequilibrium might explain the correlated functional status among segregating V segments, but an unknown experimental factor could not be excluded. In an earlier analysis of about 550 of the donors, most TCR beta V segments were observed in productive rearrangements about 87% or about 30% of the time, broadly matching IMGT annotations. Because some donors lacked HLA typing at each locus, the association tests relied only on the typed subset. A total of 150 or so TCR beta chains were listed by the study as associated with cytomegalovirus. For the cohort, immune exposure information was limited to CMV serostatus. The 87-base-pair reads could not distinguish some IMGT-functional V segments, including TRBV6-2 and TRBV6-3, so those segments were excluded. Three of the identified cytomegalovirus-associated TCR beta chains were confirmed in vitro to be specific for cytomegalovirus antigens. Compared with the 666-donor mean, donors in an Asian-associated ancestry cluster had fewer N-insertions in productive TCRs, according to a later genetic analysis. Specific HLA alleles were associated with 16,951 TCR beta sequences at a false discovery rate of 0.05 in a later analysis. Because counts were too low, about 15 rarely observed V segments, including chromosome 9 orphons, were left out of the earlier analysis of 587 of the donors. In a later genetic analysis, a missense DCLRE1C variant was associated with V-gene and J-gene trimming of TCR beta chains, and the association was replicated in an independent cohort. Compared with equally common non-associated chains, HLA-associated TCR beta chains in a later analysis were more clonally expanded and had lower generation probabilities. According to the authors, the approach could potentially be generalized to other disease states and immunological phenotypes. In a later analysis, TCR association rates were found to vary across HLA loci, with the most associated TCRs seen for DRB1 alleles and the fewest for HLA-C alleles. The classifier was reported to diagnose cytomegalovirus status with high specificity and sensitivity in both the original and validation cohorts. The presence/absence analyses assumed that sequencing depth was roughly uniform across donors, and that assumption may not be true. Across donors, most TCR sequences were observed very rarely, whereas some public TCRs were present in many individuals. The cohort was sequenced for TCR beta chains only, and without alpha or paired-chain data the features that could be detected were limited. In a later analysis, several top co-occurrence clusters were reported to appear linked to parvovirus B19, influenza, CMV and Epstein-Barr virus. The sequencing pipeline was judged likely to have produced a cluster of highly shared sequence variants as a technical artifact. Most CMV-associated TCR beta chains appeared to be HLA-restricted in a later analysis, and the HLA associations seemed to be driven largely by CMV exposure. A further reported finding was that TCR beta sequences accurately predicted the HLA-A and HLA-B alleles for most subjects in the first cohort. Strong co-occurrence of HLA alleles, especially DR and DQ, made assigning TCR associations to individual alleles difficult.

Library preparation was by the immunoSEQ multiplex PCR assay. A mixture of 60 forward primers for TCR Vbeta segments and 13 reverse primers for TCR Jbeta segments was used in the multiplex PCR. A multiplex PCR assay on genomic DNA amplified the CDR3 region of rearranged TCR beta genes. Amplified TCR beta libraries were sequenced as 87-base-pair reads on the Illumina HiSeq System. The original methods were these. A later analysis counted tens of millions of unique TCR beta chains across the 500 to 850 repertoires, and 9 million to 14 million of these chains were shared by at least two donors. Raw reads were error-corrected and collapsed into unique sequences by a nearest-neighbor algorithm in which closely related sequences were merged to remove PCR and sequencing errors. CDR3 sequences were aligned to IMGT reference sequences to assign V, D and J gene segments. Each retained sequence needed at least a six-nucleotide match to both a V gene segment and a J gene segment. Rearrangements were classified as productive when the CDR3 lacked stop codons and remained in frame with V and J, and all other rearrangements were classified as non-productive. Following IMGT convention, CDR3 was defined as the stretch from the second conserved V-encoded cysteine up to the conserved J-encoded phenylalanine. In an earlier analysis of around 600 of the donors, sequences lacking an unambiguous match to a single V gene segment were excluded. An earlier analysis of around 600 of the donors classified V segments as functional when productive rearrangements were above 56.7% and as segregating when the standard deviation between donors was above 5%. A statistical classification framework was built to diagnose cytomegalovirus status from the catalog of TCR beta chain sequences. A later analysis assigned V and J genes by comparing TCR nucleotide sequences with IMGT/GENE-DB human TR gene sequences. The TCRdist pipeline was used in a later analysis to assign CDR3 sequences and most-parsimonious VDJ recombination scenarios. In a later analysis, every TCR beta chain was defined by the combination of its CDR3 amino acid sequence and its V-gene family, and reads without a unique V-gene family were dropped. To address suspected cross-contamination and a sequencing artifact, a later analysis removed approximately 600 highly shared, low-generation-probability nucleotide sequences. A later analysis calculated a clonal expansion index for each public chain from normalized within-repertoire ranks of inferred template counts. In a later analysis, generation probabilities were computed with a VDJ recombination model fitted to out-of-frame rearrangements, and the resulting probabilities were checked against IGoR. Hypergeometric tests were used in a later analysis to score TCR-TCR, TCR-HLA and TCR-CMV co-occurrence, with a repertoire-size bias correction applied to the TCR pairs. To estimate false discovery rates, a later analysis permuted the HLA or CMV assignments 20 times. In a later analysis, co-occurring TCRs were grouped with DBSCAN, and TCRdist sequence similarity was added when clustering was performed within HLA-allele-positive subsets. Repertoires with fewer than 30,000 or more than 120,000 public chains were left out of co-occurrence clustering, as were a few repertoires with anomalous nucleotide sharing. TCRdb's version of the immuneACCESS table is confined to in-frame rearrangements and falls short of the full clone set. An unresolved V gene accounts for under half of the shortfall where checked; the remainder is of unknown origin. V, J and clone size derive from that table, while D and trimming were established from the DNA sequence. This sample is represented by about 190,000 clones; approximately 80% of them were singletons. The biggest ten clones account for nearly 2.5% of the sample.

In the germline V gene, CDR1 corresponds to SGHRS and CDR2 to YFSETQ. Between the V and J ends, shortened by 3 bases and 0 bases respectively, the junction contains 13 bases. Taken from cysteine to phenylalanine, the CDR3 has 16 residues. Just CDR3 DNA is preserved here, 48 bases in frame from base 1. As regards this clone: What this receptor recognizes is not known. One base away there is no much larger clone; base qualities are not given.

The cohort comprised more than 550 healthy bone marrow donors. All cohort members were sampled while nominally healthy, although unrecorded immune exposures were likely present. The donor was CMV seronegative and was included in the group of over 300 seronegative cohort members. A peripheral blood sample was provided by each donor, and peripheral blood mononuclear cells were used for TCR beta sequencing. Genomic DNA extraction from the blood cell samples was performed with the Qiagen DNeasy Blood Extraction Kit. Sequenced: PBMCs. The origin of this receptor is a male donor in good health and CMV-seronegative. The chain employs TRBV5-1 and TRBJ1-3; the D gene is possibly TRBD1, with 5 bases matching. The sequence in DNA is TGCGCCAGCAGCTCGGGTCGGGGGTCCTCTGGAAACACCATATATTTT. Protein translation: CASSSGRGSSGNTIYF.